This T cell receptor beta chain appears in the sequencing data of a study of lymphopenia after photon versus proton radiotherapy. This clone came up once. Using immunoSEQ multiplex PCR, the repertoire was profiled, and TCRdb retains in-frame clones only, with some absent. Of about 12,000 clones in the sample, about 85% were seen once. This clonotype was obtained from a man aged 55 to 70 with pancreatic cancer. The source material was peripheral blood, sampled from a patient treated with photon-based radiotherapy.

CDR3 bases: TGTGCCAGCACCATTCGACAAACCCGCACAGATACGCAGTATTTT. Its protein is CASTIRQTRTDTQYF. The chain employs TRBV6-1 and TRBJ2-3; no clear D gene. This CDR3 spans 15 amino acids. V was trimmed by 7 bases and J by 1 base, leaving 15 bases between them. The germline V gene has CDR1 MNHNS and CDR2 SASEGT.